The 18 T cell receptor beta chains below all came from one sample that was sequenced in a study of radiation and T cells in renal cell carcinoma. The protocol was immunoSEQ multiplex PCR, while the TCRdb copy is restricted to in-frame clones and leaves out a portion. The data show just under 150,000 clones, 65% to 90% seen once. Time point defined: blood 4 weeks post-SBRT, at nephrectomy. As to treatment: 15 Gy SBRT to primary tumor, nephrectomy 4 weeks later. This sample comprised blood, obtained from a patient whose treatment included radiotherapy and nephrectomy. These receptors were obtained from a woman in her 50s with renal cell carcinoma.

The chain carries TRBV5-6 and TRBJ2-5; D ambiguous. The CDR3 has 14 amino acids. V lost 0 bases to trimming and J lost 4 bases, with 10 bases between them. The germline CDR1 and CDR2 sequences are SGHDT and YYEEEE. CDR3 DNA sequence: TGTGCCAGCAGCTTGGAGGCTGTTACAGAGACCCAGTACTTC. Its protein is CASSLEAVTETQYF. The full variable domain, rest sourced from reference TRBV5-6 and TRBJ2-5, is DAGVTQSPTHLIKTRGQQVTLRCSPKSGHDTVSWYQQALGQGPQFIFQYYEEEERQRGNFPDRFSGHQFPNYSSELNVNALLLGDSALYLCASSLEAVTETQYFGPGTRLLVL.

V gene TRBV29-1 combines with J gene TRBJ1-2; tentative D call: TRBD1 (6 bases). The CDR3 extends over 11 amino acids. The V end was cut by 2 bases, the J end by 5 bases, with 6 bases between. Looked up from germline, CDR1 is SQVTM and CDR2 is ANQGSEA. The CDR3 DNA follows: TGCAGCGTTGAAAGGGGGTATGGCTACACCTTC. This encodes CSVERGYGYTF.

The chain carries TRBV25-1 and TRBJ2-7, with a tentative D call TRBD2 (5 bases). Germline CDR1 MGHDK, CDR2 SYGVNS. CDR3 length equals 12 residues. The germline V and J ends were trimmed by 3 bases and 9 bases, with 12 bases remaining between them. DNA for the CDR3: TGTGCCAGCAGTGACCCCCCCCGGGGGCAGTACTTC. It is translated as CASSDPPRGQYF.

V is TRBV9 and J is TRBJ2-1, with 9 bases fitting TRBD2. With V trimmed by 0 bases and J by 8 bases, 12 bases remained unmatched. Looked up from germline, CDR1 is SGDLS and CDR2 is YYNGEE. The CDR3 covers 17 residues. The CDR3: CASSVEIGTSIRDEQFF. Written as DNA, the CDR3 is TGTGCCAGCAGCGTAGAGATTGGGACTAGCATCCGGGATGAGCAGTTCTTC.

This rearrangement joins TRBV7-9 to TRBJ2-5, with 12 positions matching TRBD2. The CDR3 runs 15 residues. Trimming at V came to 5 bases and at J to 4 bases, leaving 5 bases not matched to a gene. Germline V gene sequence: CDR1 SEHNR, CDR2 FQNEAQ (reference sequence). For the CDR3, the DNA is TGTGCCAGCAGCGCCAAGGGACTAGCGGGAGAGACCCAGTACTTC. It is translated as CASSAKGLAGETQYF.

The chain has TRBV4-2 and TRBJ2-3, with TRBD2 matching 8 bases. V was clipped by 4 bases and J by 3 bases; unmatched bases: 3. The CDR3 spans 14 residues. The germline V gene has CDR1 LGHNA and CDR2 YNFKEQ. The CDR3 DNA reads as TGTGCCAGCAGCCCGGGACTAGTAACAGATACGCAGTATTTT. Translation gives CASSPGLVTDTQYF.

This chain connects TRBV7-2 to TRBJ2-5, with 8 bases fitting TRBD2. The length of the CDR3 is 15 residues. Germline-derived CDR1 and CDR2 are SGHTA and FQGNSA. The ends lost 5 bases at V and 2 bases at J; junction bases unmatched: 7. The CDR3 region is CASSTAGGRQETQYF. The CDR3 nucleotides are TGTGCCAGCAGCACCGCGGGGGGCCGACAAGAGACCCAGTACTTC.

The chain carries TRBV18 and TRBJ1-1, with 9 bases matching TRBD1. Germline CDR1 KGHSH, CDR2 LQKENI. Germline trimming cut 3 bases from V and 5 bases from J; bases unmatched to any gene: 4. The CDR3 sequence is 14 residues long. CDR3 sequence (DNA): TGTGCCAGCTCACCGGGGACAGGGTCGACTGAAGCTTTCTTT. Translation gives CASSPGTGSTEAFF.

The chain has TRBV28 and TRBJ2-2; tentatively, D is TRBD2 (6 bases). Germline CDR1 MDHEN, CDR2 SYDVKM. The V gene lost 5 bases and the J gene lost 5 bases, with 15 bases spanning the gap. The CDR3 loop spans 15 amino acids. The chain's CDR3 is CASSPSGRRTGELFF. The CDR3 DNA reads as TGTGCCAGCAGTCCATCCGGGAGAAGGACCGGGGAGCTGTTTTTT.

The chain couples TRBV7-6 to TRBJ2-7; possibly TRBD1 for D (6 bases). Looked up from germline, CDR1 is SGHVS and CDR2 is FNYEAQ. Trimming removed 6 bases at V and 2 bases at J, with 11 bases between. This CDR3 has 13 amino acids. The CDR3 DNA sequence: TGTGCCAGCAGTCCAGGGGTGACCTACGAGCAGTACTTC. Protein product: CASSPGVTYEQYF.

This clone was picked up a small number of times. The V gene is TRBV5-4, the J gene TRBJ2-2; D might be TRBD2 (5 bases). Germline loops: CDR1 SGHNT, CDR2 YYREEE (reference sequence). Trimming removed 5 bases at V and 5 bases at J, with 13 bases between. The CDR3 has 14 amino acids. The CDR3 DNA reads TGTGCCAGCAGACCATGGACGGGGACCGGGGAGCTGTTTTTT. Protein: CASRPWTGTGELFF.

This chain uses TRBV15 with TRBJ1-2, with D unclear. Per germline, CDR1 LNHNV and CDR2 YYDKDF (reference sequence). V was pared by 0 bases and J by 7 bases, with 9 bases between. The CDR3 totals 13 residues. The CDR3 nucleotides read TGTGCCACCAGCAGAGATATCCGCGGTGGCTACACCTTC. Its translation: CATSRDIRGGYTF.

This chain links TRBV5-1 with TRBJ2-1; 7 nucleotides match TRBD1. The CDR3 runs 14 residues. The junction had 8 bases not matched to a gene; V was cut back by 4 bases and J by 7 bases. Germline CDR1 reads SGHRS; CDR2 reads YFSETQ. The CDR3 sequence is CASSPRTGPNEQFF. The CDR3 DNA reads TGCGCCAGCAGCCCTCGGACAGGTCCTAATGAGCAGTTCTTC.

The chain links TRBV11-1 to TRBJ2-3; TRBD2 matches 13 bases. With 5 bases clipped from V and 4 bases from J, the junction kept 6 bases outside the gene matches. CDR1 and CDR2 from the germline V gene are SGHAT and FQDESV (reference sequence). There are 16 residues in the CDR3. Here the CDR3 reads CASSLGLAGVADTQYF. CDR3 nucleotide sequence: TGTGCCAGCAGCCTCGGACTAGCGGGAGTGGCAGATACGCAGTATTTT.

This chain joins TRBV4-3 and TRBJ1-5; D call uncertain. The CDR3 contains 17 residues. Germline V gene data show CDR1 as LGHNA and CDR2 as YSLEER. V dropped 4 bases and J dropped 1 base, with 17 bases sitting between them. CDR3 DNA sequence: TGCGCCAGCAGCCGTGGACGGGATGGTGGGAGCAATCAGCCCCAGCATTTT. It translates to CASSRGRDGGSNQPQHF.

Remarks on this clone: Other DNA sequences within the sample encode an identical CDR3. The chain links TRBV19 to TRBJ2-3; D call uncertain. Between the trimmed V and J ends, which lost 4 bases and 1 base, there was a span of 6 bases. Germline lookup yields CDR1 LNHDA and CDR2 SQIVND (reference sequence). CDR3 size: 13 residues. The CDR3 bases are TGTGCCAGTAGTACGGTCCGCACAGATACGCAGTATTTT. It specifies CASSTVRTDTQYF. Drawing the rest from reference TRBV19 and TRBJ2-3, the complete variable domain is DGGITQSPKYLFRKEGQNVTLSCEQNLNHDAMYWYRQDPGQGLRLIYYSQIVNDFQKGDIAEGYSVSREKKESFPLTVTSAQKNPTAFYLCASSTVRTDTQYFGPGTRLTVL.

The rearrangement uses TRBV10-1 and TRBJ2-3, with D maybe TRBD1 (5 bases). With 6 bases removed from V and 4 bases from J, the gap between germline ends came to 14 bases. This CDR3 has 14 amino acids. CDR1 is WNHNN, CDR2 SYGVQD, per germline (reference sequence). The CDR3 DNA follows: TGCGCCAGCAGGGAATCGCTGGGGCCAGATACGCAGTATTTT. Protein product: CASRESLGPDTQYF.

The chain has TRBV5-8 and TRBJ1-2; D is uncertain. This CDR3 region has 11 residues. Germline loops: CDR1 SGHTS, CDR2 YDEGEE. Trimming took 4 bases from V and 6 from J, leaving 7 bases between them. The CDR3 sequence is CASSIGDGYTF. DNA of the CDR3: TGTGCCAGCAGCATAGGAGATGGCTACACCTTC.